These 8 T cell receptor beta chains originate from one sample sequenced in a study of blood T cell repertoires in COVID-19. Assay used: immunoSEQ multiplex PCR; TCRdb lists only in-frame clones, some missing. The profile shows about 160,000 clones, around 90% of them singletons. The sample comprised peripheral blood. Every receptor here comes from a woman in her sixties who had recovered from COVID-19.

This chain links TRBV19 with TRBJ1-1; 9 nucleotides agree with TRBD1. V dropped 5 bases and J dropped 9; count of bases not matched to a gene: 10. Germline V gives CDR1 LNHDA, CDR2 SQIVND (reference sequence). This CDR3 spans 14 amino acids. CDR3 nucleotide sequence: TGTGCCAGTAGTGGCGACAGGGGGATAGCCAAAGCTTTCTTT. Protein product: CASSGDRGIAKAFF.

This clone has just a few counts. The V and J genes are TRBV27 and TRBJ1-1, with D maybe TRBD1 (5 bases). The V gene lost 3 bases and the J gene lost 1 base, with 9 bases spanning the gap. This CDR3 contains 14 residues. CDR1 MNHEY and CDR2 SMNVEV come from the germline V gene (reference sequence). The CDR3 coding sequence is TGTGCCAGCAGTTTCGCGGGGGGGAACACTGAAGCTTTCTTT. The encoded protein is CASSFAGGNTEAFF.

The chain has TRBV18 and TRBJ1-1, with 7 nucleotides matching TRBD1. Losses at the gene ends were 3 bases for V and 6 bases for J; bases not matched to a gene: 4. The CDR3 is 13 amino acids. CDR1 and CDR2 from the germline V gene are KGHSH and LQKENI. CDR3 coding DNA: TGTGCCAGCTCACCTCGGGACAGATCTGAAGCTTTCTTT. It codes for CASSPRDRSEAFF.

This chain connects TRBV7-3 to TRBJ2-3, with D unresolved. Trimming left V 4 bases short and J 4 bases short, with 9 bases between. Germline CDR1 reads SGHTA; CDR2 reads FQGTGA. The CDR3 runs to 13 residues. The CDR3 reads CASSSTLADTQYF. As DNA, the CDR3 is TGTGCCAGCAGCTCCACTCTAGCAGATACGCAGTATTTT.

The chain employs TRBV12-3 or TRBV12-4 and TRBJ1-1; D remains unclear. Between the trimmed V and J ends, which lost 3 bases and 5 bases, there was a span of 10 bases. The CDR3 runs 13 residues. This chain's CDR3 is CASSFTHGTEAFF. In nucleotides, the CDR3 is TGTGCCAGCAGTTTTACCCACGGGACTGAAGCTTTCTTT.

The V and J genes are TRBV7-6 and TRBJ1-6; D remains ambiguous. With 5 bases removed from V and 6 bases from J, the gap between germline ends came to 14 bases. From germline, CDR1 is SGHVS and CDR2 FNYEAQ. CDR3 size: 15 residues. The DNA of the CDR3 is TGTGCCAGCAGCCCTGAGCGCGTTCCTAATTCACCCCTCCACTTT. It is translated as CASSPERVPNSPLHF.

The chain has TRBV6-2 or TRBV6-3 and TRBJ1-5; no clear D gene. Germline V gene sequence: CDR1 MNHEY, CDR2 SVGEGT. Trimming cost V 4 bases and J 2 bases, with 9 bases left between them. CDR3 size: 14 residues. For the CDR3, the DNA is TGTGCCAGCAGTTCCCAGGTAGGCAATCAGCCCCAGCATTTT. Protein product: CASSSQVGNQPQHF.

Written as DNA, the CDR3 is TGCGCCAGCAGCCCTGGGACGGCGGGGGTGGAGCTGTTTTTT. As protein: CASSPGTAGVELFF. The chain carries TRBV5-1 and TRBJ2-2; 7 bases map to TRBD2. The CDR3 runs 14 residues. The ends lost 4 bases at V and 10 bases at J; junction bases unmatched: 10. Germline V CDR1 and CDR2: SGHRS, YFSETQ.